These 10 T cell receptor beta chains were all obtained from the same sample, sequenced in a study of T cells in Graves' hyperthyroidism and ophthalmopathy. TCR beta CDR3 region amplification was performed from RNA transcripts. Carried out on the TCR CDR3, a first-round RT-PCR used the HTBI primer set. MiXCR, applied by TCRdb to the multiplex PCR reads, yields one record per CDR3 protein. The sample lists about 560,000 distinct CDR3 sequences, roughly 15% occurring once. Sequenced sample: blood. The receptor source for this set is a woman aged 40 to 55 with Graves' hyperthyroidism.

The chain uses TRBV5-1 and TRBJ2-7, with D possibly called TRBD1 or TRBD2 (6 bases each). Germline CDR1 SGHRS, CDR2 YFSETQ. The CDR3 consists of 15 residues. Trimming took off 3 bases at V and 3 bases at J, with 16 bases between the two ends. The CDR3 loop reads CASSYMGGINYEQYF. The CDR3 bases are TGCGCCAGCAGCTACATGGGGGGCATTAACTACGAGCAGTACTTC.

This clonotype was seen at least ten times. Here the CDR3 DNA reads TGTGCCAGCAGCTTAGAAACGACAGTGCAGTACTTC. Translating it yields CASSLETTVQYF. The J gene is TRBJ2-7, the V gene TRBV7-2, with a tentative D call TRBD1 (5 bases). CDR3 length equals 12 residues. Germline V gene sequence: CDR1 SGHTA, CDR2 FQGNSA. V lost 1 base, J lost 9 bases, and 10 bases lay in between.

Ten or more counts support this clonotype. CDR3 region: CASSLNSRYEQYF. CDR3 DNA: TGTGCCAGCAGTCTAAATAGCCGCTACGAGCAGTACTTC. The J gene is TRBJ2-7, the V gene TRBV2; D unclear. This CDR3 contains 13 residues. V gave up 5 bases and J gave up 3 bases, with 11 bases separating them. Germline CDR1 SNHLY, CDR2 FYNNEI.

This clonotype was recorded many times. The rearrangement joins TRBV11-2 to TRBJ2-1; TRBD2 aligns across 8 bases. Germline values: CDR1 SGHAT, CDR2 FQNNGV. The length of the CDR3 is 16 residues. V dropped 2 bases and J dropped 3; count of bases not matched to a gene: 6. CDR3 sequence reads: CASSLLSSGSYNEQFF. The DNA for the CDR3 is TGTGCCAGCAGCTTACTTTCCAGCGGGAGCTACAATGAGCAGTTCTTC.

V and J are TRBV27 and TRBJ2-1; D may match TRBD1 or TRBD2 (5 bases each). V lost 3 bases to trimming and J lost 5 bases, with 11 bases between them. Germline CDR1 reads MNHEY; CDR2 reads SMNVEV (reference sequence). This CDR3 comprises 14 residues. In DNA, the CDR3 is TGTGCCAGCAGTTTCTCGGGGCCCAACAATGAGCAGTTCTTC. This sequence encodes CASSFSGPNNEQFF.

The chain links TRBV4-1 to TRBJ2-5; D is perhaps TRBD1 (5 bases). Germline CDR1 reads MGHRA; CDR2 reads YSYEKL. Trimming left V 5 bases short and J 5 bases short, with 21 bases between. The length of the CDR3 is 16 residues. CDR3 residues: CASSAYPGPGGETQYF. In nucleotides, the CDR3 is TGCGCCAGCAGCGCCTATCCAGGGCCTGGTGGTGAGACCCAGTACTTC.

This clonotype was seen a handful of times. The V gene is TRBV27, the J gene TRBJ1-5, with 10 nucleotides matching TRBD1. The CDR3 runs 16 residues. CDR1 is MNHEY and CDR2 is SMNVEV in the germline V gene (reference sequence). With V trimmed by 7 bases and J by 7 bases, 13 bases remained unmatched. This CDR3 is CASTTLSGTGEQPQHF. The CDR3 bases are TGTGCCAGCACTACCTTATCCGGGACAGGGGAACAGCCCCAGCATTTT.

This clonotype was seen only a few times. The chain recombines TRBV10-2 with TRBJ2-1; D not resolved. Trimming pared 7 bases from V and 6 bases from J, leaving 7 bases between. The germline V gene has CDR1 WSHSY and CDR2 SAAADI. The CDR3 contains 11 residues. The CDR3 protein is CASTSTNEQFF. The CDR3 DNA reads as TGCGCCAGCACTTCCACCAATGAGCAGTTCTTC.

This chain connects TRBV12-3 or TRBV12-4 to TRBJ2-7; D is unresolved. V was shortened by 3 bases and J by 3 bases, with 12 bases between the two germline ends. The length of the CDR3 is 14 residues. The CDR3 sequence: CASSFYPGDYEQYF. For the CDR3, the DNA is TGTGCCAGCAGTTTTTATCCAGGCGACTACGAGCAGTACTTC.

This clonotype was detected a few times. Being one base from a much bigger clone, this may be a read error. The rearrangement uses TRBV2 and TRBJ2-7, with a possible D match to TRBD1 (6 bases). The germline V gene encodes CDR1 SNHLY and CDR2 FYNNEI. The CDR3 contains 14 residues. The CDR3 loop reads CASSSPWTAYERYF. The CDR3 nucleotides read TGTGCCAGCAGCTCGCCCTGGACAGCCTACGAGCGGTACTTC.